The entry below gives a single T cell receptor (beta chain) sequence along with its context. Everyone who donated was a healthy bone marrow donor. Each donor was nominally healthy when sampled (though unrecorded immune exposures were likely). This sample was taken from a study of cytomegalovirus exposure and HLA in healthy donors. About the research overall: An earlier analysis found 95 million to 140 million unique TCR beta sequences from approximately 170 million T cells.

Amplification used 60 Vbeta primers and 13 Jbeta primers. TCRdb's table, derived via immunoSEQ multiplex PCR, lists solely in-frame clones and lacks some. The sample records about 150,000 clones, around two thirds being singletons. Sequencing was carried out using PBMCs. This sequence was found in a woman under 30 in good health and CMV-seronegative.

CDR3 sequence reads: CATSRNSFGGELFF. DNA of the CDR3: TGTGCCACCAGCCGAAACTCGTTCGGCGGGGAGCTGTTTTTT. The chain links TRBV15 to TRBJ2-2; D is undetermined. The CDR3 has 14 amino acids. The V gene's germline CDR1 is LNHNV and CDR2 YYDKDF (reference sequence). Trimming left V 5 bases short and J 7 bases short, with 14 bases between.